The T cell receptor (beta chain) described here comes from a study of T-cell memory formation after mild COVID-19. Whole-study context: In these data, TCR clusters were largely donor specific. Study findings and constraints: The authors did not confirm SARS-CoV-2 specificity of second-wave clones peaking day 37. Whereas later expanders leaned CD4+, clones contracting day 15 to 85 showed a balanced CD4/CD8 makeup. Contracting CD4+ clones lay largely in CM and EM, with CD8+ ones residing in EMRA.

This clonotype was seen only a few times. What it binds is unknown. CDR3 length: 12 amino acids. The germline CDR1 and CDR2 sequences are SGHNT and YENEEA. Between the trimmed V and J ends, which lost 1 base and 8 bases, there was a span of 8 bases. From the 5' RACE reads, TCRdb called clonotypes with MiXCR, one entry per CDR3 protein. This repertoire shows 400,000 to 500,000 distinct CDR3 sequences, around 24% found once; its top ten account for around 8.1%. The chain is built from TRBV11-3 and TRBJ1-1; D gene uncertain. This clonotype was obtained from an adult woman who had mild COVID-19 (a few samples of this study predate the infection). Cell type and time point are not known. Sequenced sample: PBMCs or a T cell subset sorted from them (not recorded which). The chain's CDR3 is CASSLVVSEAFF. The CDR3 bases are TGTGCCAGCAGCTTAGTTGTCAGCGAAGCTTTCTTT.